This T cell receptor (beta chain) was profiled in a study of spatial heterogeneity in lung cancer. Study overall: The study observed each unique TCR and UMI combination more than ten times on average in raw reads.

This clonotype was observed many times. Its antigen remains unidentified. A library made for alpha chains picked up this beta chain off target, so its size means little. TCRdb ran MiXCR on the 5' RACE reads and lists one entry per CDR3 protein. The repertoire has fewer than 11,000 distinct CDR3 sequences, 9.5% to 15% of them found once; the top ten carry about 10%. Study observations and caveats: Mutation tallies in tumors tracked expanded intratumoral alpha and beta TCR counts. Estimated coverage of tumor T cells was 5.5% to 8.5% for alpha and roughly 13% for beta chains.

The time point is: sample taken at primary tumor resection. Sequencing of whole RNA from tumor, nontumor lung or frozen PBMC involved no sorting. Here the sequenced sample was lung tumor tissue, taken at surgery. This clonotype originated in a male donor with early-stage non-small cell lung cancer.

The CDR3 here is CSAHHLNTGELFF. Here the CDR3 DNA reads TGCAGTGCCCACCACCTTAATACCGGGGAGCTGTTTTTT. The gene calls are TRBV20-1 and TRBJ2-2; D is unresolved. This CDR3 contains 13 residues. Germline CDR1 and CDR2: DFQATT and SNEGSKA (reference sequence). V was pared by 6 bases and J by 5 bases, with 13 bases between.